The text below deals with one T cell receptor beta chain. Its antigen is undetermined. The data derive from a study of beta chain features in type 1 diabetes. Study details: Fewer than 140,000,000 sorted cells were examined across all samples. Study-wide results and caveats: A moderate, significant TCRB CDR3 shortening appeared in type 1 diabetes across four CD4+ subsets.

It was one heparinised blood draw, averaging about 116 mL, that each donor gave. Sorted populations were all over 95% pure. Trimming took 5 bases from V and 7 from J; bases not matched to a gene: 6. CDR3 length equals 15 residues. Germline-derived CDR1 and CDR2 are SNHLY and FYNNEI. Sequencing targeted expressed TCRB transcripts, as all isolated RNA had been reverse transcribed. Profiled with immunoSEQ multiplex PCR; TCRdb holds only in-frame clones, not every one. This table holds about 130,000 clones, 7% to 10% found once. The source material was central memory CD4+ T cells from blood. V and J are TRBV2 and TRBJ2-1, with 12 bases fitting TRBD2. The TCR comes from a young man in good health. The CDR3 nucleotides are TGTGCCAGCAGTTACCTCGGACTAGCGGGAAATGAGCAGTTCTTC. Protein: CASSYLGLAGNEQFF.